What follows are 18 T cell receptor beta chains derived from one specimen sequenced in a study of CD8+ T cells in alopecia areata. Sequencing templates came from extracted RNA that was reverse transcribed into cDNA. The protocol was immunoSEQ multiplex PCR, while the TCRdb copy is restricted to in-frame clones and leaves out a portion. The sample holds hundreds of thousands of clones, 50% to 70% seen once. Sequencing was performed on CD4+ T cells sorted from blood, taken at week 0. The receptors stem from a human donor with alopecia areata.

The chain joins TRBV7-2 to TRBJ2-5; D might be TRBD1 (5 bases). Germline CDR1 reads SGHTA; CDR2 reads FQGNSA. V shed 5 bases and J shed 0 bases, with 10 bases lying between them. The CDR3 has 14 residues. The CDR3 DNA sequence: TGTGCCAGCAGCGTTCGCAGGGACCAAGAGACCCAGTACTTC. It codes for CASSVRRDQETQYF. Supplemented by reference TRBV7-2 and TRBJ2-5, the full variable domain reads GAGVSQSPSNKVTEKGKDVELRCDPISGHTALYWYRQSLGQGLEFLIYFQGNSAPDKSGLPSDRFSAERTGGSVSTLTIQRTQQEDSAVYLCASSVRRDQETQYFGPGTRLLVL.

CDR3: CASSPRGQNTGELFF. The DNA of the CDR3 is TGCGCCAGCAGCCCTCGAGGGCAGAACACCGGGGAGCTGTTTTTT. V is TRBV5-1 and J is TRBJ2-2; D possibly corresponds to TRBD2 (5 bases). The CDR3 runs 15 residues. V lost 4 bases and J 1 base, leaving 11 bases between the germline ends. Looked up from germline, CDR1 is SGHRS and CDR2 is YFSETQ.

CDR3 residues: CATSRDHGRSTDTQYF. The CDR3 nucleotides read TGTGCCACCAGCAGAGATCACGGGAGGAGCACAGATACGCAGTATTTT. This sequence joins TRBV15 and TRBJ2-3; TRBD2 aligns across 7 bases. Germline CDR1 is LNHNV and CDR2 is YYDKDF (reference sequence). J lost 0 bases, V lost 0 bases, and 3 bases had no gene match. The CDR3 is 16 amino acids. The full variable domain, its missing parts supplied by reference TRBV15 and TRBJ2-3, is DAMVIQNPRYQVTQFGKPVTLSCSQTLNHNVMYWYQQKSSQAPKLLFHYYDKDFNNEADTPDNFQSRRPNTSFCFLDIRSPGLGDTAMYLCATSRDHGRSTDTQYFGPGTRLTVL.

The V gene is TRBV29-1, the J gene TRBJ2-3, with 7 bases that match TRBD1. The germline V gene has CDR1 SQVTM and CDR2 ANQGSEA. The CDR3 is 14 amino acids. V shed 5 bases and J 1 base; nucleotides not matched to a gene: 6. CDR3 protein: CSVRGGAGTDTQYF. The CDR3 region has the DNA TGCAGCGTTCGAGGGGGCGCGGGCACAGATACGCAGTATTTT.

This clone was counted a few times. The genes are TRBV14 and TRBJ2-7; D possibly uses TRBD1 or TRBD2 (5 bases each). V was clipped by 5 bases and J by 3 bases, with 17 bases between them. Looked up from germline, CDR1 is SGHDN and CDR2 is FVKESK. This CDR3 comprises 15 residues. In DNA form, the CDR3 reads TGTGCCAGCAGCGGGGTTGGGGGAAGGTACTACGAGCAGTACTTC. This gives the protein CASSGVGGRYYEQYF.

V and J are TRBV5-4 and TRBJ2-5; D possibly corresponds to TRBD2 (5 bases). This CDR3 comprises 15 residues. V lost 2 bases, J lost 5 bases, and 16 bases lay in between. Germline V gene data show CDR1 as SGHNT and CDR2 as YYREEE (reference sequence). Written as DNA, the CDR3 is TGTGCCAGCAGCTTCCTCCCTCGGGGAGTGGAGACCCAGTACTTC. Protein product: CASSFLPRGVETQYF.

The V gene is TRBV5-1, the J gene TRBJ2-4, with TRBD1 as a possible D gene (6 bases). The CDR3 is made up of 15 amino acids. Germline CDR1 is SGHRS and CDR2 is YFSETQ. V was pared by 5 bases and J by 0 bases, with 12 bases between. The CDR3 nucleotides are TGCGCCAGCAGGGAACAGGGAATAGCCAAAAACATTCAGTACTTC. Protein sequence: CASREQGIAKNIQYF.

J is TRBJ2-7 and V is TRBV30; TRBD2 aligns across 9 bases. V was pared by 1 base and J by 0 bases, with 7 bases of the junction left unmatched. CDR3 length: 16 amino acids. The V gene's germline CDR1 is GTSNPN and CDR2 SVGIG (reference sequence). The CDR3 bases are TGTGCCTGGAGTGGAACTAGCGGGCAAAGCTCCTACGAGCAGTACTTC. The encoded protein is CAWSGTSGQSSYEQYF.

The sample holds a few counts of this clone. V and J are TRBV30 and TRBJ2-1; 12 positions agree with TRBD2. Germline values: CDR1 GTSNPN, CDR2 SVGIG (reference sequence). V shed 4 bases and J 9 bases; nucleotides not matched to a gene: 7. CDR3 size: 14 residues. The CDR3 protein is CAWTSGRASREQFF. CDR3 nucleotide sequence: TGTGCCTGGACTAGCGGGAGGGCGTCGCGTGAGCAGTTCTTC.

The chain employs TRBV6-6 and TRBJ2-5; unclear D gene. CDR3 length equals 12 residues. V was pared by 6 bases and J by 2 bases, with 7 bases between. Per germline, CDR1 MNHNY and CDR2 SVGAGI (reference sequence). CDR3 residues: CASRSPQETQYF. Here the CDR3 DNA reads TGTGCCAGCAGGAGCCCACAAGAGACCCAGTACTTC.

The CDR3 DNA reads TGCAGCGTCCGGGCGGCCGTGAACACTGAAGCTTTCTTT. This encodes CSVRAAVNTEAFF. J is TRBJ1-1 and V is TRBV29-1, with D unclear. V lost 6 bases and J lost 0, with 11 bases in between. From germline, CDR1 is SQVTM and CDR2 ANQGSEA. The CDR3 spans 13 residues.

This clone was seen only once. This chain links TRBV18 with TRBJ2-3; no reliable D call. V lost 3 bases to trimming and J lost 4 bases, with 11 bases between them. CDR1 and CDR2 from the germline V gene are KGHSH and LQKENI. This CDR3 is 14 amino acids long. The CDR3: CASSPLPDPDTQYF. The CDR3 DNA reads TGTGCCAGCTCACCGTTACCGGACCCAGATACGCAGTATTTT.

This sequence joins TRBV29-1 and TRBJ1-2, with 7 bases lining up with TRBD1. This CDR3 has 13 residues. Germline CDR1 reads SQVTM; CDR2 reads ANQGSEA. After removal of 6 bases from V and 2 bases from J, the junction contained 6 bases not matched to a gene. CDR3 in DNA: TGCAGCGTGGCCAAACAGGGGAACTATGGCTACACCTTC. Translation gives CSVAKQGNYGYTF.

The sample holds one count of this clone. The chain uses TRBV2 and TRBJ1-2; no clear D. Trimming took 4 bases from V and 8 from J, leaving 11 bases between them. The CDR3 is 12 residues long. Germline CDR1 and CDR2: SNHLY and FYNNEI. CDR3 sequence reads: CASSGDGGGYTF. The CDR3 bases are TGTGCCAGCAGTGGAGATGGAGGAGGCTACACCTTC.

Written as DNA, the CDR3 is TGCAGCGCTTCCTTACCAACGTGGAGGAAACGGAGTGAAGCTTTCTTT. It yields the protein CSASLPTWRKRSEAFF. The V gene is TRBV29-1, the J gene TRBJ1-1; D not resolved. CDR3 length: 16 residues. The V gene lost 7 bases and the J gene lost 7 bases, with 28 bases spanning the gap. Germline V gene lookup returns CDR1 SQVTM and CDR2 ANQGSEA.

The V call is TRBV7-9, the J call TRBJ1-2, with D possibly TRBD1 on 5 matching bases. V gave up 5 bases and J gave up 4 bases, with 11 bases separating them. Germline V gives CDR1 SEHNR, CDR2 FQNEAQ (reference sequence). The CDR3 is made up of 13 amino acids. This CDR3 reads CASSPGTGYGYTF. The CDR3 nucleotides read TGTGCCAGCAGCCCAGGGACGGGCTATGGCTACACCTTC.

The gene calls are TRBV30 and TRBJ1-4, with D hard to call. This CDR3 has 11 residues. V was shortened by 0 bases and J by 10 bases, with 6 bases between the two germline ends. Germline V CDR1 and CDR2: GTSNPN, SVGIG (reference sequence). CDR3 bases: TGTGCCTGGAGTGTTGAGCTAAAACTGTTTTTT. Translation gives CAWSVELKLFF.

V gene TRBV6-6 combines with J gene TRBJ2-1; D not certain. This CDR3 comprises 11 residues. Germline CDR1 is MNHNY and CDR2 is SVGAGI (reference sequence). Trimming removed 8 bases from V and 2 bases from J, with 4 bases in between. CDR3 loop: CASGAYNEQFF. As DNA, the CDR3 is TGTGCCAGCGGGGCCTACAATGAGCAGTTCTTC.